This TCR beta chain was profiled in a study of blood T cell repertoires in COVID-19. This clone was counted a few times. Repertoires were generated with immunoSEQ multiplex PCR, while TCRdb's copy carries only in-frame clones and drops some. The table records 150,000 to 200,000 clones, roughly nine tenths of them present only once. This CDR3 has 19 amino acids. In germline, CDR1 is WNHNN, CDR2 SYGVQD (reference sequence). V was cut by 0 bases and J by 0 bases, with 18 bases left in between. The chain combines TRBV10-1 with TRBJ1-5; D may be TRBD1 (6 bases). The source material was peripheral blood. This receptor was obtained from a man aged 18 to 29 with acute or convalescent COVID-19. CDR3 nucleotide sequence: TGCGCCAGCAGTGAGTCCGGGGGGCGAATTCGAGTTAGCAATCAGCCCCAGCATTTT. Its translation: CASSESGGRIRVSNQPQHF.